Here is one T cell receptor beta chain with its context. Its matching antigen is unknown. The PCR had 60 Vbeta and 13 Jbeta primers. The table came from immunoSEQ multiplex PCR; TCRdb's copy has only in-frame clones and leaves some out. Of 150,000 to 200,000 clones in the sample, around 76% are singletons; the top ten hold around 2%. With 5 bases removed from V and 5 bases from J, the gap between germline ends came to 13 bases. The CDR3 has 12 amino acids. Germline CDR1 reads SQVTM; CDR2 reads ANQGSEA. This entry belongs to a study of cytomegalovirus exposure and HLA in healthy donors. Study outcomes and limitations: Earlier analysis found most TCR beta V segments productive about 87% or about 30% of the time.

Sequenced material: PBMCs. This receptor was identified in a woman between 25 and 40 years old in good health and CMV-seropositive. The rearrangement joins TRBV29-1 to TRBJ2-7; D call uncertain. The CDR3 loop reads CSVLDPPDEQYF. The CDR3 nucleotides are TGCAGCGTTCTAGACCCCCCGGACGAGCAGTACTTC.